The 7 T cell receptor beta chains listed next were all sequenced from one sample in a study of blood T cell repertoires in COVID-19. The method was immunoSEQ multiplex PCR; TCRdb's version includes in-frame clones alone and lacks a portion of them. The table lists about 59,000 clones, around three quarters of them singletons. Sequencing was done on a sample of peripheral blood. All receptors come from a man between 60 and 75 years old with acute or convalescent COVID-19.

The chain couples TRBV30 to TRBJ1-4, with 8 bases that match TRBD1. The trim removed 8 bases at V and 7 bases at J, leaving 9 bases unmatched. Germline V gene lookup returns CDR1 GTSNPN and CDR2 SVGIG (reference sequence). CDR3 length equals 13 residues. The CDR3 here is CAHKDRGREKLFF. The DNA of the CDR3 is TGTGCCCACAAAGACAGGGGACGTGAAAAACTGTTTTTT. Filled out from reference TRBV30 and TRBJ1-4, the complete variable domain reads SQTIHQWPATLVQPVGSPLSLECTVEGTSNPNLYWYRQAAGRGLQLLFYSVGIGQISSEVPQNLSASRPQDRQFILSSKKLLLSDSGFYLCAHKDRGREKLFFGSGTQLSVL.

This chain connects TRBV4-2 to TRBJ1-2, with 7 bases that match TRBD1. Trimming cost V 0 bases and J 4 bases; bases outside gene matches: 11. The CDR3 totals 17 residues. Germline-derived CDR1 and CDR2 are LGHNA and YNFKEQ. CDR3 DNA: TGTGCCAGCAGCCAAGAGGTCATGCAGGGGGGCGCCTATGGCTACACCTTC. It translates to CASSQEVMQGGAYGYTF.

The chain carries TRBV9 and TRBJ1-2; tentatively, D is TRBD1 (5 bases). CDR3 length: 14 amino acids. Between the trimmed V and J ends, which lost 3 bases and 3 bases, there was a span of 12 bases. Germline values: CDR1 SGDLS, CDR2 YYNGEE. The CDR3 DNA sequence: TGTGCCAGCAGCGCAGGGCTCTGGGACTATGGCTACACCTTC. Amino acid sequence: CASSAGLWDYGYTF.

The chain recombines TRBV11-3 with TRBJ2-3; 9 bases align to TRBD2. The germline gives CDR1 SGHNT, CDR2 YENEEA. The V segment lost 1 base and the J segment 1 base; nucleotides outside the gene matches: 9. The CDR3 length is 18 residues. The DNA for the CDR3 is TGTGCCAGCAGCTTAGGACCCACTAGCGGGCGGGGCACAGATACGCAGTATTTT. Translating it yields CASSLGPTSGRGTDTQYF.

The V gene is TRBV27, the J gene TRBJ2-7, with D maybe TRBD1 (5 bases). The length of the CDR3 is 15 residues. Germline CDR1 and CDR2: MNHEY and SMNVEV (reference sequence). Deletions cut 3 bases from V and 0 bases from J, with 12 bases between. The CDR3 region has the DNA TGTGCCAGCAGTTTGCGGACAAGGAGCTCCTACGAGCAGTACTTC. Translated, it gives CASSLRTRSSYEQYF.

This clone was recorded a few times. CDR3 region: CASSVSGDRGQPQHF. CDR3 DNA sequence: TGTGCCAGCAGCGTCTCTGGGGACAGGGGCCAGCCCCAGCATTTT. J is TRBJ1-5 and V is TRBV9; TRBD1 aligns across 10 bases. Germline trimming cut 2 bases from V and 7 bases from J; bases unmatched to any gene: 6. The CDR3 is 15 residues long. Germline V gives CDR1 SGDLS, CDR2 YYNGEE.

This clone has a single count. The chain joins TRBV7-9 to TRBJ2-5, with D possibly matching TRBD2 (7 bases). Germline V gene data show CDR1 as SEHNR and CDR2 as FQNEAQ (reference sequence). CDR3 length: 15 residues. Between the trimmed V and J ends, which lost 1 base and 5 bases, there was a span of 14 bases. CDR3 residues: CASSLVVGGQETQYF. CDR3 bases: TGTGCCAGCAGCTTAGTTGTGGGGGGGCAGGAGACCCAGTACTTC.